This entry lists 23 T cell receptor beta chains sequenced from one sample in a study of shared clonotypes between healthy human individuals. The table came from immunoSEQ multiplex PCR; TCRdb's copy has only in-frame clones and leaves some out. The sample consists of about 110,000 clones, approximately 70% of them appearing once. Sequencing used memory CD8+ T cells sorted from blood. The subset: CD45RO+ cells pooled with CCR7-negative TemRA cells. Every receptor here comes from a woman in her thirties in good health.

The V call is TRBV4-1, the J call TRBJ1-3; D gene ambiguous. V dropped 4 bases and J dropped 0 bases, with 13 bases sitting between them. The germline CDR1 and CDR2 sequences are MGHRA and YSYEKL. The CDR3 has 16 amino acids. The CDR3: CASSPPFGFSGNTIYF. DNA for the CDR3: TGCGCCAGCAGCCCGCCCTTTGGATTCTCTGGAAACACCATATATTTT.

This chain uses TRBV10-1 with TRBJ2-7, with D hard to call. V was cut by 3 bases and J by 5 bases, with 14 bases left in between. The CDR3 sequence is 14 residues long. Germline V gives CDR1 WNHNN, CDR2 SYGVQD (reference sequence). CDR3 region: CASSDSGPPNEQYF. CDR3 sequence (DNA): TGCGCCAGCAGTGATAGTGGACCGCCGAACGAGCAGTACTTC.

Many counts were recorded for this clone. The chain couples TRBV28 to TRBJ2-7; the D is unclear. The V gene lost 3 bases and the J gene lost 1 base, with 16 bases spanning the gap. This CDR3 has 16 amino acids. Germline V gene lookup returns CDR1 MDHEN and CDR2 SYDVKM. The CDR3 region has the DNA TGTGCCAGCAGTTTTACCGAGACCTATAATTCCTACGAGCAGTACTTC. Translated: CASSFTETYNSYEQYF.

The CDR3 nucleotides are TGTGCCAGCAGCTTGGTTTGGGGGGCGTACACTGAAGCTTTCTTT. Its protein product is CASSLVWGAYTEAFF. The V and J genes are TRBV5-6 and TRBJ1-1; tentative D call: TRBD1 (6 bases). The germline gives CDR1 SGHDT, CDR2 YYEEEE. V dropped 0 bases and J dropped 3 bases, with 12 bases sitting between them. CDR3 length equals 15 residues.

This clone has a handful of counts. The gene calls are TRBV5-6 and TRBJ2-7; the D gene is possibly TRBD1 (6 bases). The CDR3 extends over 15 amino acids. Per the germline V gene, CDR1 is SGHDT and CDR2 is YYEEEE. Deletions cut 0 bases from V and 3 bases from J, with 13 bases between. The CDR3 nucleotides read TGTGCCAGCAGCTTGGGGTTAGGGGGAGTCTACGAGCAGTACTTC. Translation gives CASSLGLGGVYEQYF.

This clone was counted a single time. The genes are TRBV27 and TRBJ1-1, with 8 bases matching TRBD1. Looked up from germline, CDR1 is MNHEY and CDR2 is SMNVEV (reference sequence). Trimming removed 3 bases from V and 1 base from J; junction bases left unmatched: 13. CDR3 size: 18 residues. The CDR3, as DNA: TGTGCCAGCAGTTTTATGTGGAGAACCGGGACAGGGAACACTGAAGCTTTCTTT. Protein: CASSFMWRTGTGNTEAFF.

V gene TRBV5-1 combines with J gene TRBJ1-2; 7 bases are a match to TRBD1. Germline loops: CDR1 SGHRS, CDR2 YFSETQ. This CDR3 region has 14 residues. The junction had 7 bases not matched to a gene; V was cut back by 5 bases and J by 3 bases. The CDR3 nucleotides are TGCGCCAGCAGACGACAGGGAAAGGACTATGGCTACACCTTC. Its translation: CASRRQGKDYGYTF.

This sequence joins TRBV7-9 and TRBJ2-3; D is ambiguous. This CDR3 region has 14 residues. V was cut by 1 base and J by 2 bases, with 7 bases left in between. The germline V gene has CDR1 SEHNR and CDR2 FQNEAQ (reference sequence). Here the CDR3 DNA reads TGTGCCAGCAGCTTAGGGCTGAACACAGATACGCAGTATTTT. It codes for CASSLGLNTDTQYF.

The chain couples TRBV13 to TRBJ1-2; 7 bases map to TRBD1. CDR3 length: 14 amino acids. V shed 6 bases, J shed 8 bases, and the junction held 12 bases outside the gene matches. CDR1 and CDR2 from the germline V gene are PRHDT and FYEKMQ (reference sequence). For the CDR3, the DNA is TGTGCCAGCAGGCCTACGACAGGGATTGGCGGCTACACCTTC. Protein sequence: CASRPTTGIGGYTF.

This clone was seen at least ten times. This chain joins TRBV6-1 and TRBJ2-6, with no clear D. Trimming stripped 10 bases from V and 0 bases from J, with 13 bases between. From germline, CDR1 is MNHNS and CDR2 SASEGT. CDR3 size: 15 residues. The CDR3 DNA reads TGTGCCACCGAACCCTCTGGCTCTGGGGCCAACGTCCTGACTTTC. Its translation: CATEPSGSGANVLTF.

The J gene is TRBJ2-1, the V gene TRBV14; no definite D call. V lost 1 base, J lost 7 bases, and 20 bases lay in between. CDR3 length: 17 amino acids. CDR1 is SGHDN, CDR2 FVKESK, per germline. CDR3 loop: CASSQATPRHGVNEQFF. The CDR3 DNA reads TGTGCCAGCAGCCAAGCTACTCCGAGACACGGCGTGAATGAGCAGTTCTTC.

The gene calls are TRBV27 and TRBJ2-7, with D possibly being TRBD1 (6 bases). The V end was cut by 2 bases, the J end by 6 bases, with 14 bases between. The CDR3 loop spans 14 amino acids. The germline V gene has CDR1 MNHEY and CDR2 SMNVEV (reference sequence). The CDR3, as DNA: TGTGCCAGCAGTTTAGTTAGGGGGTTCGGCGAGCAGTACTTC. Its protein is CASSLVRGFGEQYF.

Note on this clone: Other DNA sequences of this sample code for an identical CDR3. This sequence joins TRBV29-1 and TRBJ1-1; a possible D gene is TRBD1 (5 bases). The CDR3 has 11 residues. The germline V gene encodes CDR1 SQVTM and CDR2 ANQGSEA. V dropped 6 bases and J dropped 1 base, with 6 bases sitting between them. CDR3 residues: CSVQGNTEAFF. CDR3 DNA: TGCAGCGTCCAGGGGAACACTGAAGCTTTCTTT.

The V gene is TRBV6-4, the J gene TRBJ1-4; 7 nucleotides line up with TRBD1. The CDR3 runs to 16 residues. The germline CDR1 and CDR2 sequences are MRHNA and SNTAGT. J gave up 6 bases and V 4 bases, and 11 bases lay outside the gene matches. The CDR3 loop is CASSAIREGAHEKLFF. The CDR3 nucleotides read TGTGCCAGCAGTGCCATAAGGGAGGGGGCGCATGAAAAACTGTTTTTT.

J is TRBJ2-2 and V is TRBV6-6; 12 positions match TRBD1. V was pared by 0 bases and J by 7 bases, with 3 bases of the junction left unmatched. Germline CDR1 reads MNHNY; CDR2 reads SVGAGI (reference sequence). The CDR3 covers 16 residues. The CDR3 DNA reads as TGTGCCAGCAGTTACTCGGGACAGGGGGCGGGCGGGGAGCTGTTTTTT. It yields the protein CASSYSGQGAGGELFF.

Ten or more counts support this clone. The chain combines TRBV19 with TRBJ2-3; D possibly corresponds to TRBD1 (7 bases). The V gene's germline CDR1 is LNHDA and CDR2 SQIVND (reference sequence). The CDR3 loop spans 15 amino acids. With 7 bases removed from V and 5 bases from J, the gap between germline ends came to 19 bases. The CDR3, as DNA: TGTGCCAGTACCACAATGGGGACAGCGGGAGATACGCAGTATTTT. Residues: CASTTMGTAGDTQYF.

This sequence joins TRBV28 and TRBJ1-1, with D perhaps matching TRBD1 (6 bases). V was trimmed by 8 bases and J by 5 bases, leaving 21 bases between them. Germline loops: CDR1 MDHEN, CDR2 SYDVKM. The CDR3 loop spans 15 amino acids. CDR3 loop: CASLFRQGWGTEAFF. CDR3 nucleotide sequence: TGTGCCAGCCTATTTCGTCAGGGGTGGGGGACTGAAGCTTTCTTT.

The CDR3 nucleotides read TGCAGCGTTGACGTCGGTGGGAACTCCTACAATGAGCAGTTCTTC. Translated: CSVDVGGNSYNEQFF. The V gene is TRBV29-1, the J gene TRBJ2-1; D call uncertain. V lost 3 bases and J lost 0, with 12 bases in between. The germline V gene encodes CDR1 SQVTM and CDR2 ANQGSEA. This CDR3 has 15 amino acids.

The chain links TRBV2 to TRBJ1-5; no definite D call. The CDR3 loop spans 20 amino acids. V gave up 2 bases and J gave up 5 bases, with 28 bases separating them. Per the germline V gene, CDR1 is SNHLY and CDR2 is FYNNEI. The CDR3 reads CASSEPEQTVPPRLYQPQHF. Here the CDR3 DNA reads TGTGCCAGCAGTGAACCGGAGCAAACCGTCCCCCCGCGACTTTATCAGCCCCAGCATTTT. Filled out from reference TRBV2 and TRBJ1-5, the complete variable domain reads EPEVTQTPSHQVTQMGQEVILRCVPISNHLYFYWYRQILGQKVEFLVSFYNNEISEKSEIFDDQFSVERPDGSNFTLKIRSTKLEDSAMYFCASSEPEQTVPPRLYQPQHFGDGTRLSIL.

This clone was seen more than once but under ten times. The rearrangement joins TRBV27 to TRBJ2-7; D unclear. CDR1 is MNHEY and CDR2 is SMNVEV in the germline V gene (reference sequence). Deletions cut 6 bases from V and 4 bases from J, with 13 bases between. The CDR3 consists of 13 residues. CDR3 sequence: CASSLSRAYEQYF. The CDR3 nucleotides are TGTGCCAGCAGCCTCTCTAGGGCGTACGAGCAGTACTTC.

The DNA of the CDR3 is TGCGCCAGCTCTTTAACCCCCTTGGACAGATTGAACACTGAAGCTTTCTTT. Its protein product is CASSLTPLDRLNTEAFF. V and J are TRBV5-1 and TRBJ1-1, with a weak D call TRBD1 (6 bases). CDR3 length equals 17 residues. The V end was cut by 7 bases, the J end by 0 bases, with 22 bases between. In germline, CDR1 is SGHRS, CDR2 YFSETQ.

CDR3 region: CASSERDRRTQYF. The CDR3 DNA is TGTGCCAGTAGTGAGCGGGACAGGCGGACCCAGTACTTC. J is TRBJ2-5 and V is TRBV19; D might be TRBD1 (8 bases). CDR3 length: 13 amino acids. Germline values: CDR1 LNHDA, CDR2 SQIVND (reference sequence). The V gene lost 5 bases and the J gene lost 7 bases, with 14 bases spanning the gap.

The rearrangement uses TRBV27 and TRBJ2-5; 7 nucleotides align to TRBD1. This CDR3 spans 18 amino acids. Trimming removed 5 bases from V and 4 bases from J; junction bases left unmatched: 19. From germline, CDR1 is MNHEY and CDR2 SMNVEV (reference sequence). This CDR3 is CASSRALLPGQRVETQYF. The CDR3 DNA follows: TGTGCCAGCAGTCGTGCATTGCTTCCGGGACAGAGGGTAGAGACCCAGTACTTC.